The 28 T cell receptor beta chains presented below share a single source sample, sequenced in a study of post-analysis software for immune sequencing data (dated by TCRdb to about 2015). Summary of the overall study and its limitations: Patients showed significantly higher frequencies than controls for about 5 TRBV segments, among them TRBV5-6, TRBV5-1 and TRBV20-1.

The library was obtained by PCR. Data came from an Illumina HiSeq 2500. To reduce PCR and sequencing biases, unique molecular identifiers were incorporated into the TCR beta cDNA libraries. TCRdb reran the public reads through fastp at Q25 and MiXCR, keeping productive beta chains. Each CDR3 protein gets just one entry, which takes the most common genes and DNA from the rows behind it. This sample lists roughly 800,000 distinct CDR3 sequences; roughly 27% were detected once. Under 0.7% of the sample goes to the ten largest clones. These receptors lack a known antigen. The sequenced sample was blood. These receptors all come from a girl aged 5-17 years with multiple sclerosis.

This chain connects TRBV5-1 to TRBJ2-2; D possibly corresponds to TRBD2 (5 bases). The CDR3 totals 13 residues. Germline V gene sequence: CDR1 SGHRS, CDR2 YFSETQ. V lost 3 bases and J lost 4, with 7 bases in between. CDR3: CASSSGSTGELFF. The CDR3 region has the DNA TGCGCCAGCAGCTCGGGGTCCACCGGGGAGCTGTTTTTT. The variable domain in full, completed from reference TRBV5-1 and TRBJ2-2, reads KAGVTQTPRYLIKTRGQQVTLSCSPISGHRSVSWYQQTPGQGLQFLFEYFSETQRNKGNFPGRFSGRQFSNSRSEMNVSTLELGDSALYLCASSSGSTGELFFGEGSRLTVL.

V and J are TRBV5-1 and TRBJ2-5; D ambiguous. CDR1 and CDR2 (germline): SGHRS, YFSETQ. Trimming removed 3 bases at V and 5 bases at J, with 14 bases between. The CDR3 contains 14 residues. This CDR3 is CASSSTPLRETQYF. DNA of the CDR3: TGCGCCAGCAGCTCGACCCCACTCCGGGAGACCCAGTACTTC.

CDR3 protein: CSARALGQGEHGYTF. CDR3 sequence (DNA): TGCAGTGCTAGAGCCCTGGGACAGGGAGAACACGGCTACACCTTC. The chain recombines TRBV20-1 with TRBJ1-2; 9 bases agree with TRBD1. J lost 8 bases, V lost 1 base, and 11 bases had no gene match. In germline, CDR1 is DFQATT, CDR2 SNEGSKA (reference sequence). This CDR3 comprises 15 residues.

CDR3 bases: TGTGCCAGCAGCTTAGAGATGGGGTTGTCTAATCAGCCCCAGCATTTT. Its protein is CASSLEMGLSNQPQHF. This rearrangement joins TRBV7-2 to TRBJ1-5; the D is unclear. Trimming removed 1 base at V and 4 bases at J, with 14 bases between. The CDR3 contains 16 residues. Germline loops: CDR1 SGHTA, CDR2 FQGNSA.

The chain is built from TRBV29-1 and TRBJ2-7, with 7 bases identical to TRBD2. The CDR3 extends over 14 amino acids. V shed 0 bases and J 0 bases; nucleotides not matched to a gene: 2. The germline gives CDR1 SQVTM, CDR2 ANQGSEA. The CDR3 sequence is CSVEEGGSSYEQYF. DNA for the CDR3: TGCAGCGTTGAAGAGGGCGGGAGCTCCTACGAGCAGTACTTC.

The gene calls are TRBV5-5 and TRBJ2-3; D perhaps matches TRBD2 (7 bases). Trimming took 7 bases from V and 2 from J, leaving 14 bases between them. CDR3 length: 14 amino acids. CDR1 is SGHKS and CDR2 is YYEKEE in the germline V gene (reference sequence). CDR3 in amino acids: CASLPRGATDTQYF. The CDR3 region has the DNA TGTGCCAGCTTACCTCGGGGGGCCACAGATACGCAGTATTTT.

This chain links TRBV13 with TRBJ2-3, with 7 nucleotides matching TRBD1. This CDR3 contains 12 residues. Germline CDR1 reads PRHDT; CDR2 reads FYEKMQ (reference sequence). V shed 4 bases and J 9 bases; nucleotides not matched to a gene: 4. CDR3 nucleotides: TGTGCCAGCAGCTCCCGACAGGGAACGCAGTATTTT. Amino acids: CASSSRQGTQYF.

The sample holds a few counts of this clonotype. CDR3 in DNA: TGTGCCAGCACCAAATCTAGCGGGGGGGCGTTCACAGATACGCAGTATTTT. This encodes CASTKSSGGAFTDTQYF. The gene calls are TRBV6-1 and TRBJ2-3; the match to TRBD2 covers 12 bases. The length of the CDR3 is 17 residues. Losses at the gene ends were 7 bases for V and 2 bases for J; bases not matched to a gene: 10. Germline V gives CDR1 MNHNS, CDR2 SASEGT.

This chain uses TRBV29-1 with TRBJ1-2; no reliable D call. V dropped 7 bases and J dropped 4 bases, with 19 bases sitting between them. Germline CDR1 SQVTM, CDR2 ANQGSEA. CDR3 size: 14 residues. The CDR3 protein is CSADAVGVSYGYTF. CDR3 nucleotide sequence: TGCAGCGCCGACGCTGTGGGCGTCTCCTATGGCTACACCTTC.

The V call is TRBV29-1, the J call TRBJ1-4; weak D call: TRBD1 (5 bases). Trimming shortened V by 7 bases and J by 0 bases, and 9 bases separated the two germline ends. From germline, CDR1 is SQVTM and CDR2 ANQGSEA. The CDR3 is 13 amino acids. This chain's CDR3 is CSAAGTTNEKLFF. Here the CDR3 DNA reads TGCAGCGCAGCAGGGACAACTAATGAAAAACTGTTTTTT. The full variable domain, completed using reference TRBV29-1 and TRBJ1-4, is SAVISQKPSRDICQRGTSLTIQCQVDSQVTMMFWYRQQPGQSLTLIATANQGSEATYESGFVIDKFPISRPNLTFSTLTVSNMSPEDSSIYLCSAAGTTNEKLFFGSGTQLSVL.

This clonotype was seen only a few times. The chain couples TRBV5-1 to TRBJ2-1; possibly TRBD1 for D (5 bases). Germline lookup yields CDR1 SGHRS and CDR2 YFSETQ. Trimming stripped 2 bases from V and 4 bases from J, with 16 bases between. CDR3 length: 16 residues. The DNA for the CDR3 is TGCGCCAGCAGCTTTGGGGCCCCCGCGACTTACAATGAGCAGTTCTTC. The encoded protein is CASSFGAPATYNEQFF.

Turning to this clonotype: This may be a read error: a much more frequent sequence differs by one nucleotide. The chain carries TRBV12-5 and TRBJ2-3; TRBD1 agrees at 7 bases. Trimming cost V 6 bases and J 4 bases; bases outside gene matches: 7. CDR1 is LGHNT, CDR2 FRNRAP, per germline. The CDR3 has 14 residues. CDR3 residues: CASGKGQAADTQYF. The CDR3 nucleotides read TGTGCTAGTGGCAAAGGACAGGCCGCAGATACGCAGTATTTT.

This clonotype was seen at least ten times. The chain recombines TRBV15 with TRBJ2-7; D remains unclear. The length of the CDR3 is 14 residues. Germline V lookup: CDR1 LNHNV, CDR2 YYDKDF (reference sequence). V was trimmed by 4 bases and J by 2 bases, leaving 12 bases between them. The CDR3 spells CATSTINPTYEQYF. The CDR3 DNA follows: TGTGCCACCAGCACCATCAACCCAACCTACGAGCAGTACTTC.

This clonotype was observed a few times. This chain joins TRBV5-1 and TRBJ1-2; TRBD1 matches at 7 bases. The CDR3 covers 15 residues. Per the germline V gene, CDR1 is SGHRS and CDR2 is YFSETQ. The V segment lost 4 bases and the J segment 7 bases; nucleotides outside the gene matches: 13. The chain's CDR3 is CASSPQGMTGFGYTF. CDR3 nucleotide sequence: TGCGCCAGCAGCCCCCAGGGTATGACAGGGTTTGGCTACACCTTC.

This clonotype was observed at least ten times. The chain has TRBV20-1 and TRBJ2-3; 14 bases map to TRBD2. Germline loops: CDR1 DFQATT, CDR2 SNEGSKA (reference sequence). After removal of 6 bases from V and 6 bases from J, the junction contained 8 bases not matched to a gene. This CDR3 is built from 15 residues. In DNA, the CDR3 is TGCAGTGCCTCATCCCGACTAGCGGGGGGGGATACGCAGTATTTT. Encoded protein: CSASSRLAGGDTQYF.

The DNA for the CDR3 is TGTGCCAGCACCATCCCACTAGCGGGAGTTCCCCACGAGCAGTACTTC. It translates to CASTIPLAGVPHEQYF. The V gene is TRBV11-2, the J gene TRBJ2-7; 11 bases are a match to TRBD2. Germline CDR1 is SGHAT and CDR2 is FQNNGV. V was clipped by 7 bases and J by 5 bases; unmatched bases: 13. The CDR3 sequence is 16 residues long.

The chain employs TRBV4-1 and TRBJ2-5; 11 bases are shared with TRBD2. Germline assignment: CDR1 MGHRA and CDR2 YSYEKL. With V trimmed by 0 bases and J by 1 base, 4 bases remained unmatched. The CDR3 has 17 amino acids. The CDR3 sequence is CASSQETSGGLQETQYF. The CDR3 DNA sequence: TGCGCCAGCAGCCAAGAAACTAGCGGGGGACTCCAAGAGACCCAGTACTTC.

In this sample, this clonotype turned up a few times. CDR3 bases: TGCAGTGCTAATCCCTCTGGGGCCAACGTCCTGACTTTC. This codes for CSANPSGANVLTF. V and J are TRBV20-1 and TRBJ2-6; D is unclear. The CDR3 extends over 13 amino acids. Germline CDR1 reads DFQATT; CDR2 reads SNEGSKA (reference sequence). V lost 4 bases and J 0 bases, leaving 4 bases between the germline ends.

This rearrangement joins TRBV28 to TRBJ2-7; weak D call: TRBD2 (6 bases). V gave up 5 bases and J gave up 4 bases, with 18 bases separating them. The germline V gene encodes CDR1 MDHEN and CDR2 SYDVKM. The CDR3 spans 15 residues. The CDR3 coding sequence is TGTGCCAGCAGTCCCTTGGGCGGGAAGACTTACGAGCAGTACTTC. Amino acid sequence: CASSPLGGKTYEQYF.

The gene calls are TRBV20-1 and TRBJ2-5; TRBD2 aligns across 9 bases. The V segment lost 3 bases and the J segment 3 bases; nucleotides outside the gene matches: 8. The CDR3 length is 15 residues. Germline V gene data show CDR1 as DFQATT and CDR2 as SNEGSKA (reference sequence). The CDR3 region is CSARGGVAGEETQYF. The CDR3 DNA reads as TGCAGTGCTAGGGGGGGAGTAGCGGGGGAAGAGACCCAGTACTTC.

This clonotype was seen repeatedly, ten times or more. V is TRBV2 and J is TRBJ2-7; 9 nucleotides agree with TRBD2. Looked up from germline, CDR1 is SNHLY and CDR2 is FYNNEI. The CDR3 has 18 amino acids. V trimming: 7 bases; J trimming: 0 bases; junction bases outside the gene matches: 16. CDR3 coding DNA: TGTGCCAGCACCAAGAGGGGGACTAGCCGTAAGAGCTCCTACGAGCAGTACTTC. Its protein is CASTKRGTSRKSSYEQYF.

This chain links TRBV28 with TRBJ1-1; possibly TRBD1 for D (5 bases). V was trimmed by 7 bases and J by 8 bases, leaving 17 bases between them. The CDR3 consists of 13 residues. Germline CDR1 reads MDHEN; CDR2 reads SYDVKM. CDR3 nucleotide sequence: TGTGCCAGCAATGGGGATCCCGGGGGAGAAGCTTTCTTT. It yields the protein CASNGDPGGEAFF.

The table lists this clonotype with many counts. The CDR3 spells CASSGGLAGGSYEQYF. As DNA, the CDR3 is TGTGCCAGCAGCGGTGGACTAGCGGGAGGGTCCTACGAGCAGTACTTC. The J gene is TRBJ2-7, the V gene TRBV7-2, with 15 bases identical to TRBD2. This CDR3 contains 16 residues. Germline V gene sequence: CDR1 SGHTA, CDR2 FQGNSA. The V segment lost 5 bases and the J segment 1 base; nucleotides outside the gene matches: 3. The whole variable domain, filled in from reference TRBV7-2 and TRBJ2-7, reads GAGVSQSPSNKVTEKGKDVELRCDPISGHTALYWYRQSLGQGLEFLIYFQGNSAPDKSGLPSDRFSAERTGGSVSTLTIQRTQQEDSAVYLCASSGGLAGGSYEQYFGPGTRLTVT.

This clonotype has just a few counts. A read error is possible here, since a much larger clone lies one base away. The genes are TRBV12-3 or TRBV12-4 and TRBJ2-5; the D is unclear. CDR3 length: 11 amino acids. CDR3 residues: CASSFQGTQYF. DNA of the CDR3: TGTGCCAGCAGTTTCCAAGGGACCCAGTACTTC.

This clonotype occurred a few times. The junction shows a germline mismatch at one end, possibly a read error. The chain couples TRBV6-1 to TRBJ2-6, with D tentatively TRBD1 or TRBD2 (5 bases each). CDR1 and CDR2 from the germline V gene are MNHNS and SASEGT. The CDR3 is 19 amino acids. The CDR3 spells CASRHRGPPDPSGANVPTF. DNA of the CDR3: TGTGCCAGCAGGCACCGGGGCCCCCCTGACCCCTCTGGGGCCAACGTCCCGACTTTC.

A word on this clonotype: Mismatch with germline at one junction end may stem from a read error. V gene TRBV29-1 combines with J gene TRBJ2-4; D unclear. CDR3 length equals 11 residues. From germline, CDR1 is SQVTM and CDR2 ANQGSEA. CDR3 sequence: CSVEVLHEQCF. In DNA form, the CDR3 reads TGCAGCGTTGAAGTGCTCCACGAGCAGTGCTTC.

This clonotype was seen a few times. V gene TRBV7-2 combines with J gene TRBJ1-2; the D gene is possibly TRBD1 (5 bases). This CDR3 contains 12 residues. CDR1 is SGHTA, CDR2 FQGNSA, per germline. Between the trimmed V and J ends, which lost 3 bases and 8 bases, there was a span of 10 bases. The CDR3 loop is CASSFGARGYTF. Written as DNA, the CDR3 is TGTGCCAGCAGCTTTGGGGCTCGAGGCTACACCTTC.

This clonotype was recorded a few times. The chain uses TRBV20-1 and TRBJ2-3; 10 nucleotides align to TRBD2. The CDR3 is 16 amino acids. V lost 5 bases, J lost 6 bases, and 14 bases stayed unmatched. Per germline, CDR1 DFQATT and CDR2 SNEGSKA (reference sequence). Here the CDR3 reads CSALPPLAGVVDTQYF. The CDR3 region has the DNA TGCAGTGCTCTTCCCCCCCTAGCGGGAGTGGTGGATACGCAGTATTTT.